These 7 T cell receptor beta chains originate from one sample sequenced in a study of blood T cell repertoires in COVID-19. Sequenced by immunoSEQ multiplex PCR; TCRdb stores in-frame clones only, minus some. The sample records around 450,000 clones, 75% to 90% being singletons. Sequencing used peripheral blood. The receptors stem from a woman aged 25 to 39 with acute or convalescent COVID-19.

The chain carries TRBV6-6 and TRBJ2-2; 9 bases agree with TRBD1. The CDR3 runs 14 residues. Germline CDR1 and CDR2: MNHNY and SVGAGI (reference sequence). The trim removed 7 bases at V and 11 bases at J, leaving 11 bases unmatched. The CDR3 region has the DNA TGTGCCAGCACTCAAGGGACAGGGAGCGCAGAGCTGTTTTTT. Translation gives CASTQGTGSAELFF.

In DNA, the CDR3 is TGTGCCAGCAGCTTGAGCCTTTCAGGGACAACTGAAGCTTTCTTT. Translation gives CASSLSLSGTTEAFF. The chain links TRBV5-5 to TRBJ1-1, with D perhaps matching TRBD1 (6 bases). Trimming took off 1 base at V and 5 bases at J, with 15 bases between the two ends. The CDR3 sequence is 15 residues long. Germline V gene data show CDR1 as SGHKS and CDR2 as YYEKEE (reference sequence). The full variable domain, with the rest looked up from reference TRBV5-5 and TRBJ1-1, is DAGVTQSPTHLIKTRGQQVTLRCSPISGHKSVSWYQQVLGQGPQFIFQYYEKEERGRGNFPDRFSARQFPNYSSELNVNALLLGDSALYLCASSLSLSGTTEAFFGQGTRLTVV.

This CDR3 reads CASRRTDRANYGYTF. The CDR3 region has the DNA TGTGCCAGCAGGCGGACGGACAGGGCTAACTATGGCTACACCTTC. This chain connects TRBV6-5 to TRBJ1-2, with 8 bases lining up with TRBD1. Germline V gene sequence: CDR1 MNHEY, CDR2 SVGAGI. The length of the CDR3 is 15 residues. The V and J ends lost 6 bases and 0 bases, in that order; junction bases with no gene match: 6.

The genes are TRBV30 and TRBJ2-3, with 8 bases aligning to TRBD1. The germline gives CDR1 GTSNPN, CDR2 SVGIG (reference sequence). Germline trimming cut 7 bases from V and 3 bases from J; bases unmatched to any gene: 9. The CDR3 length is 14 residues. This CDR3 is CASGGQGFTDTQYF. As DNA, the CDR3 is TGTGCCTCGGGCGGACAGGGTTTTACAGATACGCAGTATTTT.

This chain joins TRBV6-5 and TRBJ2-5; D is undetermined. Per germline, CDR1 MNHEY and CDR2 SVGAGI. V was trimmed by 0 bases and J by 5 bases, leaving 13 bases between them. CDR3 size: 15 residues. CDR3 DNA sequence: TGTGCCAGCAGTTACTCGGTAACATCCCCGGAGACCCAGTACTTC. Its protein product is CASSYSVTSPETQYF.

This clone was counted once. V is TRBV7-9 and J is TRBJ1-4; D call uncertain. CDR1 and CDR2 (germline): SEHNR, FQNEAQ (reference sequence). V was shortened by 10 bases and J by 1 base, with 10 bases between the two germline ends. CDR3 size: 13 residues. The CDR3 DNA sequence: TGTGCCATATCAGGTGGAACTAATGAAAAACTGTTTTTT. Its translation: CAISGGTNEKLFF.

The J gene is TRBJ1-1, the V gene TRBV19; 10 bases agree with TRBD1. The V gene's germline CDR1 is LNHDA and CDR2 SQIVND (reference sequence). The trim removed 8 bases at V and 3 bases at J, leaving 6 bases unmatched. This CDR3 has 14 residues. Written as DNA, the CDR3 is TGTGCCAGTTCGACAGGGGGCTGGTACACTGAAGCTTTCTTT. Residues: CASSTGGWYTEAFF.